This T cell receptor beta chain was retrieved from a study of blood T cell repertoires in COVID-19. The data were produced by immunoSEQ multiplex PCR, yet TCRdb's version contains in-frame clones alone and is incomplete. Of about 110,000 clones in the sample, 80% to 90% were seen once. Sequenced input: peripheral blood. This sequence originates from a woman aged 80 or over with acute or convalescent COVID-19.

CDR3 bases: TGTGCCAGCAGCCTACCGTGGGGCCCTGAGACTGAAGCTTTCTTT. This translates into CASSLPWGPETEAFF. The genes are TRBV13 and TRBJ1-1, with D possibly matching TRBD1 (5 bases). Germline V gives CDR1 PRHDT, CDR2 FYEKMQ (reference sequence). The V gene lost 5 bases and the J gene lost 5 bases, with 18 bases spanning the gap. This CDR3 comprises 15 residues.